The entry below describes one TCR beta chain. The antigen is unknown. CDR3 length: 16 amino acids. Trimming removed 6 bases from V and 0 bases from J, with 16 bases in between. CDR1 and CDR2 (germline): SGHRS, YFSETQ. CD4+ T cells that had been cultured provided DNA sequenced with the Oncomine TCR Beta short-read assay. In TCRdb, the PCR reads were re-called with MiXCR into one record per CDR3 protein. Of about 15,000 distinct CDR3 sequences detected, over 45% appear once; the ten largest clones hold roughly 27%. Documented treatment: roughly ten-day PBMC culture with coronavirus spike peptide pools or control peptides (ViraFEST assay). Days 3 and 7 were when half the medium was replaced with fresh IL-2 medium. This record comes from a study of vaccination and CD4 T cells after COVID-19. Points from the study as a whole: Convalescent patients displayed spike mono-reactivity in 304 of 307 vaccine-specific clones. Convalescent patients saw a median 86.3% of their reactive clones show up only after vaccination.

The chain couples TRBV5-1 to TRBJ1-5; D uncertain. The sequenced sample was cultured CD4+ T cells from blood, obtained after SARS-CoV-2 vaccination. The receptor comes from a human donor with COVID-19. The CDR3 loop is CASKNRTTYSNQPQHF. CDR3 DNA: TGCGCCAGCAAAAACCGAACGACTTATAGCAATCAGCCCCAGCATTTT.